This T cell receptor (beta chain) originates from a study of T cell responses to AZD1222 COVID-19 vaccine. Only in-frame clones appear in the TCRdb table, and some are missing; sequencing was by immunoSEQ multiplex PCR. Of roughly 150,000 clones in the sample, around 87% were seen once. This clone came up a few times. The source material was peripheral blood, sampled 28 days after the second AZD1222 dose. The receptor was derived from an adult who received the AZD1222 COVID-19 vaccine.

The CDR3 loop reads CASSQAYLYGYTF. CDR3 sequence (DNA): TGCGCCAGCAGCCAAGCCTACCTATATGGCTACACCTTC. V is TRBV4-1 and J is TRBJ1-2; D unclear. The CDR3 spans 13 residues. The germline V gene encodes CDR1 MGHRA and CDR2 YSYEKL. V lost 1 base and J lost 5, with 8 bases in between.